The 8 T cell receptor beta chains in this list originate from one sample, sequenced in a study of cytomegalovirus exposure and HLA in healthy donors. This PCR relied on a set of 60 Vbeta primers and 13 Jbeta primers. Repertoires were generated with immunoSEQ multiplex PCR, while TCRdb's copy carries only in-frame clones and drops some. Found here are around 200,000 clones, more than 75% of them singletons; the top ten hold roughly 6%. The sequenced sample was PBMCs. Every receptor here comes from a man in his forties or fifties in good health and CMV-seropositive.

The CDR3: CASRRVAGGNEQYF. The CDR3 DNA is TGCGCCAGCAGAAGGGTAGCGGGAGGTAACGAGCAGTACTTC. This chain connects TRBV5-1 to TRBJ2-7, with 10 bases fitting TRBD2. Germline V gene data show CDR1 as SGHRS and CDR2 as YFSETQ. The CDR3 runs 14 residues. Trimming cost V 5 bases and J 5 bases; bases outside gene matches: 7. The entire variable domain, with the rest obtained from reference TRBV5-1 and TRBJ2-7, is as follows: KAGVTQTPRYLIKTRGQQVTLSCSPISGHRSVSWYQQTPGQGLQFLFEYFSETQRNKGNFPGRFSGRQFSNSRSEMNVSTLELGDSALYLCASRRVAGGNEQYFGPGTRLTVT.

The rearrangement links TRBV5-1 to TRBJ2-3; maybe TRBD1 (5 bases). V was trimmed by 1 base and J by 11 bases, leaving 14 bases between them. Germline lookup yields CDR1 SGHRS and CDR2 YFSETQ. The CDR3 totals 13 residues. The chain's CDR3 is CASSLQGVGQQYF. CDR3 DNA: TGCGCCAGCAGCTTGCAGGGTGTAGGGCAGCAGTATTTT.

The chain has TRBV6-4 and TRBJ2-1; a possible D gene is TRBD1 (5 bases). The CDR3 totals 15 residues. V shed 4 bases and J shed 0 bases, with 10 bases lying between them. The germline V gene has CDR1 MRHNA and CDR2 SNTAGT. The CDR3 DNA is TGTGCCAGCAGTGGGGGCAGAGTCTCCTACAATGAGCAGTTCTTC. As protein: CASSGGRVSYNEQFF.

This chain connects TRBV11-2 to TRBJ1-1; weak D call: TRBD1 (5 bases). Germline V lookup: CDR1 SGHAT, CDR2 FQNNGV. V was trimmed by 7 bases and J by 3 bases, leaving 12 bases between them. This CDR3 spans 13 amino acids. In DNA, the CDR3 is TGTGCCAGCATGCGGGGGAGAGACACTGAAGCTTTCTTT. Its protein is CASMRGRDTEAFF.

This clone has just a few counts. The rearrangement joins TRBV7-2 to TRBJ1-1, with 7 bases lining up with TRBD1. In germline, CDR1 is SGHTA, CDR2 FQGNSA. This CDR3 contains 14 residues. V shed 3 bases, J shed 6 bases, and the junction held 7 bases outside the gene matches. For the CDR3, the DNA is TGTGCCAGCAGCTTTAACAGGGGAGGTGCTGAAGCTTTCTTT. Translating it yields CASSFNRGGAEAFF.

The V and J genes are TRBV19 and TRBJ1-5; 8 bases align to TRBD1. Germline CDR1 LNHDA, CDR2 SQIVND (reference sequence). This CDR3 has 13 residues. Trimming cost V 6 bases and J 6 bases; bases outside gene matches: 4. CDR3 loop: CASRGQVGQPQHF. In DNA form, the CDR3 reads TGTGCCAGTAGGGGACAGGTCGGTCAGCCCCAGCATTTT.

The chain joins TRBV11-2 to TRBJ2-7, with D perhaps matching TRBD2 (5 bases). From germline, CDR1 is SGHAT and CDR2 FQNNGV. The CDR3 extends over 17 amino acids. The ends were cut back, 3 bases at V and 3 bases at J, with 21 bases in the middle. The CDR3 protein is CASSFRDYQGSSYEQYF. The CDR3, as DNA: TGTGCCAGCAGCTTCCGGGATTACCAAGGCTCGAGCTACGAGCAGTACTTC.

The rearrangement joins TRBV4-1 to TRBJ1-5; TRBD1 is a possible D gene (6 bases). This CDR3 has 16 residues. With 1 base removed from V and 0 bases from J, the gap between germline ends came to 10 bases. Germline V lookup: CDR1 MGHRA, CDR2 YSYEKL. CDR3 DNA sequence: TGCGCCAGCAGCCAAGGCGGACAGAGTAGCAATCAGCCCCAGCATTTT. Translated, it gives CASSQGGQSSNQPQHF.